This T cell receptor beta chain was profiled in a study of radiotherapy plus CTLA-4 blockade in lung cancer. This table comes from immunoSEQ multiplex PCR, and its TCRdb copy is limited to in-frame clones, with some not included. The sample includes approximately 72,000 clones, roughly 75% seen only once; the top ten take around 7%. The germline V gene encodes CDR1 SEHNR and CDR2 FQNEAQ (reference sequence). The V gene lost 2 bases and the J gene lost 3 bases, with 8 bases spanning the gap. The CDR3 extends over 13 amino acids. The gene calls are TRBV7-9 and TRBJ2-7, with a tentative D call TRBD1 (6 bases). The starting material was peripheral blood, obtained from a patient treated with radiotherapy plus ipilimumab. The sequence was obtained from a human donor with non-small cell lung cancer who had a complete response to radiotherapy plus ipilimumab. Written as DNA, the CDR3 is TGTGCCAGCAGCTTATCGGGACACTACGAGCAGTACTTC. Translating gives CASSLSGHYEQYF. Drawing the rest from reference TRBV7-9 and TRBJ2-7, the complete variable domain is DTGVSQNPRHKITKRGQNVTFRCDPISEHNRLYWYRQTLGQGPEFLTYFQNEAQLEKSRLLSDRFSAERPKGSFSTLEIQRTEQGDSAMYLCASSLSGHYEQYFGPGTRLTVT.